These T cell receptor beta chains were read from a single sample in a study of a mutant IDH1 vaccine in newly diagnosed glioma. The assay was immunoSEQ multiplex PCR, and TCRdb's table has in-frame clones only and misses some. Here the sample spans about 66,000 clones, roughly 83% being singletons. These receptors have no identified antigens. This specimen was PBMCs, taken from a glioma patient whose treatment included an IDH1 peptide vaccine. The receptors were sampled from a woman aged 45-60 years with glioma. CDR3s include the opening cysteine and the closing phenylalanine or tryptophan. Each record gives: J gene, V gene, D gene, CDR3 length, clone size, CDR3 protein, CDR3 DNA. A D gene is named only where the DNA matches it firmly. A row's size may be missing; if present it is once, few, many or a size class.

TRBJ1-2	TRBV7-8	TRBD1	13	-	CASSSDRGYGYTF	TGTGCCAGCAGCTCTGACAGGGGCTATGGCTACACCTTC
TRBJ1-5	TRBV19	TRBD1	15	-	CASSGRAGGIQPQHF	TGTGCCAGTAGTGGGAGGGCAGGGGGGATTCAGCCCCAGCATTTT
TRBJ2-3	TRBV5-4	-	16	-	CASSLTAQISTDTQYF	TGTGCCAGCAGCTTGACAGCACAAATCAGCACAGATACGCAGTATTTT
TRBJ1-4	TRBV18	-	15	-	CASSGQQATNEKLFF	TGTGCCAGCTCAGGTCAACAGGCCACTAATGAAAAACTGTTTTTT
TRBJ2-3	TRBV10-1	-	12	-	CASSASLDTQYF	TGCGCCAGCAGTGCTTCCCTAGATACGCAGTATTTT
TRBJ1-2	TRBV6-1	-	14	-	CASSEMGGTYGYTF	TGTGCCAGCAGTGAAATGGGGGGCACCTATGGCTACACCTTC
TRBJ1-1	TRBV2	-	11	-	CASSENMKAFF	TGTGCCAGCAGTGAAAACATGAAAGCTTTCTTT
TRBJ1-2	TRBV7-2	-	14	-	CASSLKTANYGYTF	TGTGCCAGCAGCTTAAAAACAGCTAACTATGGCTACACCTTC
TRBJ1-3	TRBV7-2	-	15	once	CASSSASTSGNTIYF	TGTGCCAGCAGCTCCGCGTCAACCTCTGGAAACACCATATATTTT
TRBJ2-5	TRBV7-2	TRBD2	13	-	CASSLERGGTQYF	TGTGCCAGCAGCTTAGAACGGGGGGGGACCCAGTACTTC
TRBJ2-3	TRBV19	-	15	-	CASSGPTTPTDTQYF	TGTGCCAGTAGTGGGCCCACGACGCCCACAGATACGCAGTATTTT
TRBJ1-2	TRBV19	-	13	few	CASSPTGRGGYTF	TGTGCCAGTAGCCCCACAGGGCGGGGTGGCTACACCTTC
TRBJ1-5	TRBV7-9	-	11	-	CASLSTQPQHF	TGTGCCAGCCTCAGTACACAGCCCCAGCATTTT
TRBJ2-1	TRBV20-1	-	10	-	CSAPRYEQFF	TGCAGTGCTCCGAGGTACGAGCAGTTCTTC
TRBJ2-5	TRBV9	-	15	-	CASSVARGPQETQYF	TGTGCCAGCAGCGTAGCGAGGGGCCCGCAAGAGACCCAGTACTTC
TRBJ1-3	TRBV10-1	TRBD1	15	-	CASSEGRGRANTIYF	TGCGCCAGCAGTGAGGGCAGGGGGCGGGCAAACACCATATATTTT
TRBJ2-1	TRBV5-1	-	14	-	CASSRGGELDEQFF	TGCGCCAGCAGCCGAGGGGGGGAATTGGATGAGCAGTTCTTC
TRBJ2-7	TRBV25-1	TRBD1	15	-	CASSGPGQGSGEQYF	TGTGCCAGCAGTGGACCGGGACAGGGGTCCGGTGAGCAGTACTTC